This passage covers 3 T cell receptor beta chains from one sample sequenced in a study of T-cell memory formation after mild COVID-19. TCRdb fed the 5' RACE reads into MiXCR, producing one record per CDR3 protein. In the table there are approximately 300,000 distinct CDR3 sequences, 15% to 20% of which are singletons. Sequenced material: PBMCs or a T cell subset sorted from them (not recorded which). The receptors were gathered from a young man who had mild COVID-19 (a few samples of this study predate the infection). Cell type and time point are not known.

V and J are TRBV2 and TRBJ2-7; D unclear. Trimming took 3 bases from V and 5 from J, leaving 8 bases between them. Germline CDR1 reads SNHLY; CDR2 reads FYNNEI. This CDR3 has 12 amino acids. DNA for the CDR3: TGTGCCAGCAGTGAGAACACCCACGAGCAGTACGTC. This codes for CASSENTHEQYV.

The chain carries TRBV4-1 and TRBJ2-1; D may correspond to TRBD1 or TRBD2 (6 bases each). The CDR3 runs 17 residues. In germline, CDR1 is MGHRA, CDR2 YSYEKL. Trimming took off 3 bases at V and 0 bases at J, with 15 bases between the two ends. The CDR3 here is CASSQRLRGDSYNEQFF. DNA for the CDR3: TGCGCCAGCAGCCAGAGACTAAGGGGGGACTCCTACAATGAGCAGTTCTTC.

The CDR3 region is CASSFTRGSYEQYF. Written as DNA, the CDR3 is TGTGCCAGCAGCTTTACCCGCGGCTCCTACGAGCAGTACTTC. The chain recombines TRBV7-2 with TRBJ2-7; D is ambiguous. V was cut by 3 bases and J by 0 bases, with 9 bases left in between. CDR3 length: 14 amino acids. Germline V gives CDR1 SGHTA, CDR2 FQGNSA.